This T cell receptor (beta chain) comes out of a study of blood T cell repertoires in COVID-19 (dated by TCRdb to the early 2020s). As for the study more broadly: The collaborator samples originated in the United States, Italy and Spain and spanned the acute and convalescent phases of COVID-19. The prospective study material was composed of cDNA or gDNA derived from T cells, B-cell-depleted T cells, or PBMCs. Subjects who had been exposed to COVID-19, were actively infected with it, or had recovered from it provided the deeply sampled blood TCRbeta repertoires that made up the dataset. The repertoires were released in a freely available public database intended as a resource for research on the immune response to SARS-CoV-2. The samples were drawn from the first 160 participants of the ongoing ImmuneRACE study and from under 1,500 subjects provided by 6 global collaborators. Nearly every sample came with metadata listing a de-identified subject ID, COVID-19 status, age in years and sex. Where HLA class I and class II types were available, the types were taken from metadata supplied by the sample provider, not from assay-based typing. The full study reports these points: The amount of clinical and demographic metadata varied by source and participant and was provided uncurated.

TCRbeta CDR3 regions were amplified from genomic DNA using the immunoSEQ Assay, a bias-controlled multiplex PCR. On the authors' methods: Nucleated cell counts per sample were estimated from amplification of reference gene primers within the assay. Sequence reads were collapsed and filtered to measure the absolute abundance of every unique TCRbeta CDR3 rearrangement. For each sample, productive Simpson clonality was calculated as the square root of Simpson's diversity index across productive rearrangements. In its TCRdb copy, this immuneACCESS table keeps in-frame sequences only and misses some clones. Where compared with another copy, unresolved V genes explain less than half of these, and the others have no known cause. That table furnishes V, J and clone size, whereas the DNA furnished D and trimming. This sample lists about 270,000 clones; roughly 88% were detected once. About 1% of the sample is taken by the ten largest.

Participants in the prospective study were enrolled through a virtual design, were aged roughly 18 to 100 years, and lived in 24 United States geographic areas. In the prospective study, participants were assigned to cohorts based on the clinical history participants reported in a screening survey and a study questionnaire. Recovered participants in ImmuneRACE Cohort 3 were defined by two consecutive negative NP/OP PCR tests, clearance by a healthcare professional, or resolution of symptoms. In the prospective study, mobile phlebotomists collected whole blood, serum and a nasopharyngeal or oropharyngeal swab from each participant. Prospective study participants could optionally give additional blood draws and questionnaires over an approximately two-month period. Prospective study blood samples were shipped either frozen or at room temperature before DNA extraction. The germline V gene yields WSHSY for CDR1 and SAAADI for CDR2. The CDR3 spans 18 residues, from the cysteine through the phenylalanine. The only DNA kept is the CDR3, 54 bases in frame from the first base. Here V drops 8 bases and J drops 0 bases, and the junction holds 18 bases not matched to any gene.

Note on this clone: Its antigen remains unidentified. Base qualities are not provided; no much larger clone lies one nucleotide away.

Sequenced: PBMCs or T cells enriched from blood (not recorded which). The sequence was collected from a woman in her 30s who had recovered from COVID-19. Here the chain combines TRBV10-2 and TRBJ2-7; a stretch of 8 junction bases matches TRBD2. The DNA reads as follows: TGCGCCAGCTCGAACTATTTTAGCGGGGCCGTTAACTCCTACGAGCAGTACTTC. Its amino acids are CASSNYFSGAVNSYEQYF.